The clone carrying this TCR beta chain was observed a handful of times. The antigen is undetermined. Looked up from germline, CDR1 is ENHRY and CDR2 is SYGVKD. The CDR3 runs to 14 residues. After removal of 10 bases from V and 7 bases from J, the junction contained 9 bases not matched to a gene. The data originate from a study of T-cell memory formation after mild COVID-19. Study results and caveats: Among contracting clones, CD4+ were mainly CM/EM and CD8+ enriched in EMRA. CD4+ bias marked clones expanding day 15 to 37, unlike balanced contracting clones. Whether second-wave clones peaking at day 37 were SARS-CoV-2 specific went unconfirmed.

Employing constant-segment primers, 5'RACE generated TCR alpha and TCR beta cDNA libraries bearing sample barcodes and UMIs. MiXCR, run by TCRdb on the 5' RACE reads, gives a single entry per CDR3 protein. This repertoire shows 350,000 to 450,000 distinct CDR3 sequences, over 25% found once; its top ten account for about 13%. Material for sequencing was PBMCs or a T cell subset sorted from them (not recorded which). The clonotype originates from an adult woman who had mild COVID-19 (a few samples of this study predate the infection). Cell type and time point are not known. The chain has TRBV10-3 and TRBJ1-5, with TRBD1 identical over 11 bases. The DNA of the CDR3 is TGTGCCACCCTCCAGGGGACAGGGGGACAGCCCCAGCATTTT. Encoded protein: CATLQGTGGQPQHF.